Each of the 29 T cell receptor beta chains below was sequenced from the same sample in a study of early T cells in non-severe SARS-CoV-2 infection (dated by TCRdb to the early 2020s). Libraries were made using 5' RACE. Instrument used: NextSeq 500. The public reads were reanalyzed by TCRdb: fastp trimming at Q25, MiXCR alignment, in-frame beta chains only. One record per CDR3 amino acid sequence lists the most common genes and DNA. This sample has some 57,000 distinct CDR3 sequences in its table, and approximately 9.7% of those were observed once. In total, the top ten clones hold roughly 20% of the sample. What was sequenced was whole blood. These receptor sequences come from an adult who was a healthcare worker with PCR-confirmed SARS-CoV-2 infection or an uninfected control (not recorded which).

This clonotype was seen only a few times. The chain employs TRBV27 and TRBJ1-1, with TRBD1 as a possible D gene (5 bases). V was cut by 3 bases and J by 2 bases, with 10 bases left in between. Germline lookup yields CDR1 MNHEY and CDR2 SMNVEV (reference sequence). CDR3 length: 14 amino acids. In DNA, the CDR3 is TGTGCCAGCAGTTTTACAGGTGGAAACACTGAAGCTTTCTTT. Protein sequence: CASSFTGGNTEAFF.

This clonotype was recorded at least ten times. The chain joins TRBV7-2 to TRBJ2-3; D call uncertain. V was trimmed by 1 base and J by 5 bases, leaving 1 base between them. The CDR3 totals 11 residues. The V gene's germline CDR1 is SGHTA and CDR2 FQGNSA. CDR3 residues: CASSLVDTQYF. The CDR3 coding sequence is TGTGCCAGCAGCTTAGTAGATACGCAGTATTTT.

DNA of the CDR3: TGTGCCAGCTCCCAGGAGAGCTCCTACAATGAGCAGTTCTTC. This sequence encodes CASSQESSYNEQFF. The J gene is TRBJ2-1, the V gene TRBV7-9; the D is unclear. CDR3 length: 14 residues. Germline V gene lookup returns CDR1 SEHNR and CDR2 FQNEAQ (reference sequence). The V and J ends lost 8 bases and 0 bases respectively, with 11 bases between them.

This clonotype was seen repeatedly, ten times or more. V gene TRBV7-2 combines with J gene TRBJ1-1; D not certain. The CDR3 runs 12 residues. Between the trimmed V and J ends, which lost 4 bases and 11 bases, there was a span of 14 bases. Germline V gene data show CDR1 as SGHTA and CDR2 as FQGNSA. The CDR3 sequence: CASSSPGRLAFF. The CDR3 DNA is TGTGCCAGCAGCTCTCCCGGACGCTTGGCTTTCTTT.

CDR3: CSASLPRGYSYEQYF. The DNA for the CDR3 is TGCAGTGCTAGCCTCCCGCGGGGCTATTCCTACGAGCAGTACTTC. This chain uses TRBV20-1 with TRBJ2-7; possibly TRBD2 for D (6 bases). Trimming removed 3 bases at V and 1 base at J, with 16 bases between. The length of the CDR3 is 15 residues. Germline V gene sequence: CDR1 DFQATT, CDR2 SNEGSKA (reference sequence).

This clonotype has just a few counts. The genes are TRBV12-3 or TRBV12-4 and TRBJ2-7; a possible D gene is TRBD2 (6 bases). The CDR3 loop spans 14 amino acids. V lost 4 bases to trimming and J lost 4 bases, with 14 bases between them. CDR3: CASSSESGVYEQYF. The CDR3 DNA reads as TGTGCCAGCAGTTCAGAGTCGGGGGTATACGAGCAGTACTTC.

A few counts support this clonotype. The rearrangement uses TRBV19 and TRBJ2-1, with 8 bases that match TRBD2. Germline CDR1 and CDR2: LNHDA and SQIVND (reference sequence). The V segment lost 6 bases and the J segment 4 bases; nucleotides outside the gene matches: 8. This CDR3 has 15 residues. The CDR3 DNA sequence: TGTGCCAGTAGACCCCTGCGGGGGGTATACAATGAGCAGTTCTTC. Its protein is CASRPLRGVYNEQFF. Filled out from reference TRBV19 and TRBJ2-1, the complete variable domain reads DGGITQSPKYLFRKEGQNVTLSCEQNLNHDAMYWYRQDPGQGLRLIYYSQIVNDFQKGDIAEGYSVSREKKESFPLTVTSAQKNPTAFYLCASRPLRGVYNEQFFGPGTRLTVL.

V is TRBV2 and J is TRBJ2-1; 7 nucleotides align to TRBD1. CDR3 length: 13 residues. From germline, CDR1 is SNHLY and CDR2 FYNNEI. V gave up 5 bases and J gave up 2 bases; unmatched junction bases: 0. The CDR3 DNA is TGTGCCAGCAGTACAGGGGCCTACAATGAGCAGTTCTTC. Protein: CASSTGAYNEQFF.

The chain employs TRBV27 and TRBJ1-4; a possible D gene is TRBD1 (6 bases). Trimming took 5 bases from V and 4 from J, leaving 11 bases between them. The CDR3 totals 14 residues. CDR1 is MNHEY and CDR2 is SMNVEV in the germline V gene (reference sequence). CDR3 in DNA: TGTGCCAGCAGTGACGGACAGTTTAATGAAAAACTGTTTTTT. This gives the protein CASSDGQFNEKLFF.

The J gene is TRBJ2-5, the V gene TRBV20-1; D ambiguous. The CDR3 loop spans 13 amino acids. V lost 2 bases, J lost 7 bases, and 14 bases lay in between. In germline, CDR1 is DFQATT, CDR2 SNEGSKA (reference sequence). The CDR3 nucleotides are TGCAGTGCTAGACAGACTGGGGTTGGGACCCAGTACTTC. Encoded protein: CSARQTGVGTQYF.

This clonotype was counted a few times. DNA of the CDR3: TGTGCCAGCAGTACCGGGACAGGGGGGTCACCCCTCCACTTT. It is translated as CASSTGTGGSPLHF. This chain links TRBV6-6 with TRBJ1-6, with 11 bases matching TRBD1. The CDR3 runs 14 residues. Germline lookup yields CDR1 MNHNY and CDR2 SVGAGI (reference sequence). V lost 5 bases and J lost 10; bases outside the gene matches: 4.

This clonotype was recorded many times. V and J are TRBV20-1 and TRBJ1-2; no firm D call. V was cut by 2 bases and J by 0 bases, with 10 bases left in between. Germline CDR1 and CDR2: DFQATT and SNEGSKA (reference sequence). This CDR3 region has 14 residues. CDR3 protein: CSARPFTPNYGYTF. CDR3 nucleotides: TGCAGTGCTAGACCTTTTACTCCTAACTATGGCTACACCTTC.

This chain connects TRBV19 to TRBJ1-1; D is unclear. The CDR3 is 14 residues long. V was clipped by 5 bases and J by 1 base, with 11 bases between them. The V gene's germline CDR1 is LNHDA and CDR2 SQIVND (reference sequence). This CDR3 reads CASSPRETNTEAFF. The CDR3 nucleotides are TGTGCCAGTAGTCCCCGGGAGACGAACACTGAAGCTTTCTTT. The variable domain in full, completed from reference TRBV19 and TRBJ1-1, reads DGGITQSPKYLFRKEGQNVTLSCEQNLNHDAMYWYRQDPGQGLRLIYYSQIVNDFQKGDIAEGYSVSREKKESFPLTVTSAQKNPTAFYLCASSPRETNTEAFFGQGTRLTVV.

The V gene is TRBV20-1, the J gene TRBJ2-3; D not resolved. From germline, CDR1 is DFQATT and CDR2 SNEGSKA (reference sequence). Trimming took off 1 base at V and 2 bases at J, with 4 bases between the two ends. The CDR3 spans 12 residues. The CDR3 coding sequence is TGCAGTGCTAGAGCTAACACAGATACGCAGTATTTT. This sequence encodes CSARANTDTQYF.

This clonotype has at least ten counts. The chain is built from TRBV7-8 and TRBJ2-1; D is unclear. V gave up 0 bases and J gave up 6 bases, with 9 bases separating them. There are 14 residues in the CDR3. CDR1 and CDR2 from the germline V gene are SGHVS and FQNEAQ. As DNA, the CDR3 is TGTGCCAGCAGCTTAGCTCGACTGCCCAATGAGCAGTTCTTC. This codes for CASSLARLPNEQFF.

This chain uses TRBV10-3 with TRBJ1-2; weak D call: TRBD1 (6 bases). Trimming took 10 bases from V and 4 from J, leaving 10 bases between them. The CDR3 has 11 residues. From germline, CDR1 is ENHRY and CDR2 SYGVKD. The CDR3 DNA reads TGTGCCACCCAGGACAGCTATGGCTACACCTTC. It is translated as CATQDSYGYTF.

Many counts were recorded for this clonotype. The chain is built from TRBV29-1 and TRBJ2-3; D uncertain. Germline CDR1 is SQVTM and CDR2 is ANQGSEA. CDR3 size: 13 residues. With 3 bases removed from V and 3 bases from J, the gap between germline ends came to 10 bases. CDR3 sequence reads: CSVDDKGTDTQYF. For the CDR3, the DNA is TGCAGCGTTGACGACAAAGGAACAGATACGCAGTATTTT.

A few counts support this clonotype. A junction end diverges from the germline sequence, so it may reflect a read error. The J gene is TRBJ2-1, the V gene TRBV5-6; D uncertain. Germline CDR1 SGHDT, CDR2 YYEEEE. The CDR3 sequence is 11 residues long. The CDR3 coding sequence is TGTGCCAGCAGCTTGGCCGAGGACGCGATCTTC. Residues: CASSLAEDAIF.

This clonotype was counted at least ten times. This chain links TRBV3-1 with TRBJ2-7; D not certain. The V gene lost 1 base and the J gene lost 3 bases, with 7 bases spanning the gap. CDR3 length equals 13 residues. Looked up from germline, CDR1 is LGHDT and CDR2 is YNNKEL (reference sequence). CDR3 nucleotides: TGTGCCAGCAGCCAAGGCAGGCTCTACGAGCAGTACTTC. This sequence encodes CASSQGRLYEQYF.

This clonotype was seen more than once but under ten times. The rearrangement links TRBV18 to TRBJ1-5; D remains unclear. Germline V gene lookup returns CDR1 KGHSH and CDR2 LQKENI. V was shortened by 1 base and J by 1 base, with 8 bases between the two germline ends. This CDR3 region has 15 residues. CDR3 region: CASSPRAASNQPQHF. Here the CDR3 DNA reads TGTGCCAGCTCACCACGGGCGGCCAGCAATCAGCCCCAGCATTTT.

The V call is TRBV7-3, the J call TRBJ1-4, with 7 bases aligning to TRBD1. The V gene end was trimmed by 3 bases and the J gene end by 5 bases; junction bases not matched to a gene: 0. The CDR3 totals 13 residues. Germline-derived CDR1 and CDR2 are SGHTA and FQGTGA. The CDR3 nucleotides are TGTGCCAGCAGCTTGGACAGGAATGAAAAACTGTTTTTT. Its translation: CASSLDRNEKLFF.

This clonotype was seen at least ten times. This chain links TRBV12-3 or TRBV12-4 with TRBJ1-2; 7 bases fit TRBD1. The CDR3 spans 16 residues. Losses at the gene ends were 4 bases for V and 3 bases for J; bases not matched to a gene: 11. As DNA, the CDR3 is TGTGCCAGCAGTTCGGGACAGTTACGGACGCACTATGGCTACACCTTC. Translated: CASSSGQLRTHYGYTF.

This clonotype was seen ten or more times. The chain joins TRBV7-8 to TRBJ2-1; weak D call: TRBD1 (9 bases). Deletions cut 5 bases from V and 7 bases from J, with 21 bases between. This CDR3 is 16 amino acids long. Germline assignment: CDR1 SGHVS and CDR2 FQNEAQ. CDR3 bases: TGTGCCAGCAGCGCGGGGGGACAGGGAATGAAAAATGAGCAGTTCTTC. This encodes CASSAGGQGMKNEQFF.

The sample holds a few counts of this clonotype. This chain links TRBV3-1 with TRBJ1-2; D gene uncertain. The V end lost 0 bases, the J end lost 5 bases, and 10 bases lay between the germline ends. Germline loops: CDR1 LGHDT, CDR2 YNNKEL (reference sequence). The CDR3 spans 14 residues. This CDR3 reads CASSQELGRYGYTF. Written as DNA, the CDR3 is TGTGCCAGCAGCCAAGAGCTGGGGAGGTATGGCTACACCTTC.

This clonotype was counted ten times or more. The chain recombines TRBV12-3 or TRBV12-4 with TRBJ2-2; no clear D. The CDR3 extends over 14 amino acids. V lost 6 bases and J lost 2, with 10 bases in between. CDR3 sequence reads: CASRVGSNTGELFF. The DNA of the CDR3 is TGTGCCAGCAGGGTGGGTAGCAACACCGGGGAGCTGTTTTTT.

On this clonotype itself: This may come from a read error, since a much larger clone is one base off. This CDR3 is missing its conserved last phenylalanine or tryptophan, likely due to a read error. The genes are TRBV6-6 and TRBJ1-5, with 8 bases identical to TRBD1. Germline lookup yields CDR1 MNHNY and CDR2 SVGAGI (reference sequence). The CDR3 loop spans 15 amino acids. The V gene end was trimmed by 5 bases and the J gene end by 2 bases; junction bases not matched to a gene: 5. CDR3 DNA sequence: TGTGCCAGCAGTAACCAGGGGGCTGGCAATCAGCCCCAGCATTCT. This encodes CASSNQGAGNQPQHS.

V and J are TRBV19 and TRBJ2-3; weak D call: TRBD2 (6 bases). Deletions cut 8 bases from V and 0 bases from J, with 12 bases between. Germline V gene data show CDR1 as LNHDA and CDR2 as SQIVND (reference sequence). The CDR3 is made up of 14 amino acids. CDR3 residues: CASSWGESTDTQYF. The CDR3 DNA reads TGTGCCAGTTCATGGGGGGAGAGCACAGATACGCAGTATTTT.

The chain recombines TRBV27 with TRBJ1-2; maybe TRBD1 (5 bases). Trimming took 2 bases from V and 4 from J, leaving 14 bases between them. The V gene's germline CDR1 is MNHEY and CDR2 SMNVEV (reference sequence). The CDR3 contains 15 residues. The CDR3 here is CASSLIQGSSYGYTF. DNA for the CDR3: TGTGCCAGCAGTTTAATCCAGGGCTCTTCCTATGGCTACACCTTC.

This clonotype has more than one count but fewer than ten. The chain employs TRBV6-2 or TRBV6-3 and TRBJ1-5; D may be TRBD1 (5 bases). This CDR3 has 15 amino acids. Germline CDR1 and CDR2: MNHEY and SVGEGT. Trimming shortened V by 8 bases and J by 4 bases, and 18 bases separated the two germline ends. The CDR3 protein is CASGDGAFVNQPQHF. CDR3 DNA sequence: TGTGCCAGCGGAGACGGGGCTTTCGTAAATCAGCCCCAGCATTTT.